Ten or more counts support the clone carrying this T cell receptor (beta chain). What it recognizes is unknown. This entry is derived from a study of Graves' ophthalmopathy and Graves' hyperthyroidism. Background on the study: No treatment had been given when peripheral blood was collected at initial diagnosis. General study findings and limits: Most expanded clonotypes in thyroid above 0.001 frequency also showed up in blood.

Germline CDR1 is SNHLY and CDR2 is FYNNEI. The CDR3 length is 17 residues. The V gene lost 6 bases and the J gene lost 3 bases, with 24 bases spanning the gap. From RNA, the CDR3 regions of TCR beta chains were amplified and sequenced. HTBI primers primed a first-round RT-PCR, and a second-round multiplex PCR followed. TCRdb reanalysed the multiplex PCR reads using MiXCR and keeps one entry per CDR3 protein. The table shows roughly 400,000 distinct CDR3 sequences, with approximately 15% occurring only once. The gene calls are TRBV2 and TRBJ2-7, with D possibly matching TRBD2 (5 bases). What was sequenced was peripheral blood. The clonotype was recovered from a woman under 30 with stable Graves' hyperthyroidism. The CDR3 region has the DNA TGTGCCAGCAGGTCGGGGTCGAGGGCATCCGTTATCTACGAGCAGTACTTC. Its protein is CASRSGSRASVIYEQYF.